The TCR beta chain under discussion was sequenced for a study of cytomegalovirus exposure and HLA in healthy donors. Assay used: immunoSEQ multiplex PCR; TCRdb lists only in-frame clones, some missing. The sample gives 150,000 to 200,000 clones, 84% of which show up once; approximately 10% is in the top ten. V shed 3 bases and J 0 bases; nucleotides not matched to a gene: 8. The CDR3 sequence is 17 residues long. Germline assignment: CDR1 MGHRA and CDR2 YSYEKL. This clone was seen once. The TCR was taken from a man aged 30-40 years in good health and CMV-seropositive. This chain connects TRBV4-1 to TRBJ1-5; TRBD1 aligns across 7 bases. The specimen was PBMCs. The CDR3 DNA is TGCGCCAGCAGCCATTCCCGACAGGGAAATAGCAATCAGCCCCAGCATTTT. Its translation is CASSHSRQGNSNQPQHF.